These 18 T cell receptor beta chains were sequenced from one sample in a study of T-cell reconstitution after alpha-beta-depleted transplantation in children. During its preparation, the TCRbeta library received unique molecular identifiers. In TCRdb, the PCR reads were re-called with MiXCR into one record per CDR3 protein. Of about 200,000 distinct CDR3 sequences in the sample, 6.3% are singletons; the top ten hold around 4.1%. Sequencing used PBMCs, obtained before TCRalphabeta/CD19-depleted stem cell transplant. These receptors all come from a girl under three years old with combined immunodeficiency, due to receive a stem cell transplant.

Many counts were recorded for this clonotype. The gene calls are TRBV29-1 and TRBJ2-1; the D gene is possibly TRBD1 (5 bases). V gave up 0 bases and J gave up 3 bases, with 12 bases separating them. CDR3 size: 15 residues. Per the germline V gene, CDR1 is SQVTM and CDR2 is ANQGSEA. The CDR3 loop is CSVEEYQGVYNEQFF. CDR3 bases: TGCAGCGTTGAAGAGTACCAGGGTGTCTACAATGAGCAGTTCTTC.

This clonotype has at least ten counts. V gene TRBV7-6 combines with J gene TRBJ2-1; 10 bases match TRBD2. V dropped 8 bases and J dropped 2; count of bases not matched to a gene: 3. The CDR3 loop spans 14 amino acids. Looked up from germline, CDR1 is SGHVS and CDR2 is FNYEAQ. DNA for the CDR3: TGTGCCAGCTCTCTAGCGGGAGCCTACAATGAGCAGTTCTTC. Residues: CASSLAGAYNEQFF.

CDR3 residues: CASSLDLGSASTDTQYF. The CDR3 bases are TGTGCCAGCAGCTTAGATCTGGGTAGCGCCTCCACAGATACGCAGTATTTT. The rearrangement uses TRBV11-2 and TRBJ2-3; weak D call: TRBD2 (5 bases). This CDR3 comprises 17 residues. V was pared by 0 bases and J by 2 bases, with 15 bases between. CDR1 SGHAT and CDR2 FQNNGV come from the germline V gene.

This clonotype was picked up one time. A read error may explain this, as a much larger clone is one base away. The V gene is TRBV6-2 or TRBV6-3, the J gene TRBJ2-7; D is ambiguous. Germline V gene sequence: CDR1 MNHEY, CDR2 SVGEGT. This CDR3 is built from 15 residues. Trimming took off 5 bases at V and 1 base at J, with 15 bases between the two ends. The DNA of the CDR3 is TGTGCCAGCAGTGCCATAGTACTCCTATCCTACGAGCAGTACTTC. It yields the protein CASSAIVLLSYEQYF.

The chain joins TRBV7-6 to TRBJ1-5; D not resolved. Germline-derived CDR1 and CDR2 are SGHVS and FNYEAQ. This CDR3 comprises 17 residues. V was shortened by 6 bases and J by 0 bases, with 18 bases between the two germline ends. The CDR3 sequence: CASSPAPPEISNQPQHF. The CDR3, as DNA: TGTGCCAGCAGTCCCGCCCCCCCGGAGATTAGCAATCAGCCCCAGCATTTT. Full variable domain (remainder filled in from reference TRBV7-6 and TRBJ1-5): GAGVSQSPRYKVTKRGQDVALRCDPISGHVSLYWYRQALGQGPEFLTYFNYEAQQDKSGLPNDRFSAERPEGSISTLTIQRTEQRDSAMYRCASSPAPPEISNQPQHFGDGTRLSIL.

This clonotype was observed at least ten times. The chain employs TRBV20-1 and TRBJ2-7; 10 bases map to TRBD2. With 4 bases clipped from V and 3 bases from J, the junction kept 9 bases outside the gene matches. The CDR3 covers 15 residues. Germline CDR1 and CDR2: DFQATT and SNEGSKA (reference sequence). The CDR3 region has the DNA TGCAGTGCTACCTCCGGACTAGCGGTGTACTACGAGCAGTACTTC. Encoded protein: CSATSGLAVYYEQYF.

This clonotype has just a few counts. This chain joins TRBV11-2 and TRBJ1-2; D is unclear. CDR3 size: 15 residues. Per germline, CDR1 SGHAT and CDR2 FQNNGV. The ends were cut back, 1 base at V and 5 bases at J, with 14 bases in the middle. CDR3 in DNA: TGTGCCAGCAGCTTAGGATCTGAAGCAACTTATGGCTACACCTTC. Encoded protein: CASSLGSEATYGYTF.

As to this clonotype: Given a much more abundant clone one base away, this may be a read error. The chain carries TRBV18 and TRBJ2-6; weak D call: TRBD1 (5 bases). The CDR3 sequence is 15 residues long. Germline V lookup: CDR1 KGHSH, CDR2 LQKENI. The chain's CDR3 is CASSPPSSGANGLTF. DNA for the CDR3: TGTGCCAGCTCACCACCAAGCTCTGGGGCCAACGGCCTGACTTTC.

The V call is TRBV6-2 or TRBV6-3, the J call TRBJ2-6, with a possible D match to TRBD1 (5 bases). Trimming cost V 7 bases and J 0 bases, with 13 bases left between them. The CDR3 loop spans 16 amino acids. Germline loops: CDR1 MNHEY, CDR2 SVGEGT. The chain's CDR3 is CASTNHRNSGANVLTF. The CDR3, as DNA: TGTGCCAGCACGAACCACAGGAACTCTGGGGCCAACGTCCTGACTTTC.

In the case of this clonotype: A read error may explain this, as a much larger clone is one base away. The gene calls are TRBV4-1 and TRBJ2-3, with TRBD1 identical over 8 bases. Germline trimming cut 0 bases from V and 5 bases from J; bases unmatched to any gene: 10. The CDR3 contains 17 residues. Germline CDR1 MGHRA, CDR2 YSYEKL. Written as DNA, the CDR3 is TGCGCCAGCAGCCAAGATCACGGACAGGGCTCCATAGATACGCAGTATTTT. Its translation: CASSQDHGQGSIDTQYF.

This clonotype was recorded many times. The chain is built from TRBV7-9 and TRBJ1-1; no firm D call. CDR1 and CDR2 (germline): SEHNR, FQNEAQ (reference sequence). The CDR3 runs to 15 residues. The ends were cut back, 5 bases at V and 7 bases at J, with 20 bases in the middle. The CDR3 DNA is TGTGCCAGCAGCCCACCCGACGGGCCTCTTCTTGAAGCTTTCTTT. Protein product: CASSPPDGPLLEAFF.

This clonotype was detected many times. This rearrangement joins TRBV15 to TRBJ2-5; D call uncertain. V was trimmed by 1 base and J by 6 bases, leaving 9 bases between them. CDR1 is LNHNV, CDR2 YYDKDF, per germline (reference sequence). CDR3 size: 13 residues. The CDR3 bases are TGTGCCACCAGCAGAGGCAGGTTCCAGACCCAGTACTTC. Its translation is CATSRGRFQTQYF.

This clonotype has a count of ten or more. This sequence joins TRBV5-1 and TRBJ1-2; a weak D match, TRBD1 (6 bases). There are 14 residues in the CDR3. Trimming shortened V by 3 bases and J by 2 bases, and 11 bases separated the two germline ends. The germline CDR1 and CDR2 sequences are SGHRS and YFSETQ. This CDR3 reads CASSSRDKNYGYTF. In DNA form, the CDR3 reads TGCGCCAGCAGCTCCCGGGACAAGAACTATGGCTACACCTTC.

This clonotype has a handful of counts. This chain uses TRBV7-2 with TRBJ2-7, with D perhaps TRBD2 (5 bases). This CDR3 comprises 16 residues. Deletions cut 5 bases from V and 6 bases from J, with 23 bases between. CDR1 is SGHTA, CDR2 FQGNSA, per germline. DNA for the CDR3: TGTGCCAGCAGCATCTGGGCGGGCTCCCATCGCGGCGAGCAGTACTTC. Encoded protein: CASSIWAGSHRGEQYF.

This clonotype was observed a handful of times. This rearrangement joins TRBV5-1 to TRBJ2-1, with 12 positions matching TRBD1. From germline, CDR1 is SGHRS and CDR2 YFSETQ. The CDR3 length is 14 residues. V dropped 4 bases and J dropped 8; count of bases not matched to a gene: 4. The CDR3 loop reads CASSEGQGADEQFF. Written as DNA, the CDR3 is TGCGCCAGCAGCGAGGGACAGGGGGCTGATGAGCAGTTCTTC.

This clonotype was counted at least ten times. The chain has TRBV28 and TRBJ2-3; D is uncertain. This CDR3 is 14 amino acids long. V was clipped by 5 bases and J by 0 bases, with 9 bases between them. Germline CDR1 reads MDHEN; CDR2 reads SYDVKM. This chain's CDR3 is CASSPPFSTDTQYF. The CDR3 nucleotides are TGTGCCAGCAGTCCCCCGTTCAGCACAGATACGCAGTATTTT. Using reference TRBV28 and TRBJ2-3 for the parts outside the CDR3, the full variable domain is DVKVTQSSRYLVKRTGEKVFLECVQDMDHENMFWYRQDPGLGLRLIYFSYDVKMKEKGDIPEGYSVSREKKERFSLILESASTNQTSMYLCASSPPFSTDTQYFGPGTRLTVL.

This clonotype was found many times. The CDR3 reads CASSLAGFDQETQYF. The DNA of the CDR3 is TGTGCCAGCAGCTTAGCGGGGTTTGACCAAGAGACCCAGTACTTC. This rearrangement joins TRBV7-2 to TRBJ2-5; no clear D. The V and J ends lost 0 bases and 0 bases respectively, with 8 bases between them. The CDR3 spans 15 residues. Germline V gives CDR1 SGHTA, CDR2 FQGNSA.

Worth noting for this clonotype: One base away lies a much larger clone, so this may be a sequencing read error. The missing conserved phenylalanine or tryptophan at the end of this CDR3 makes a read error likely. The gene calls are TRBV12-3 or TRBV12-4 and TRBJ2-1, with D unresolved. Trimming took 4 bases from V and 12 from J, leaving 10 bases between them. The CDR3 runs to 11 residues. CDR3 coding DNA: TGTGCCAGCAGTTACGGTGAGATGCAGTTCGTC. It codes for CASSYGEMQFV.